Each of the 27 T cell receptor beta chains below was sequenced from the same sample in a study of blood T cells in healthy people across ages. A J-beta primer mix and a sample-barcoded 5' primer were used in a second PCR of roughly 6 to 11 cycles. TCRdb fed the 5' RACE reads into MiXCR, producing one record per CDR3 protein. Counted here are about 1.6 million distinct CDR3 sequences, about 32% occurring once; the ten biggest clones make up about 11%. Sequencing was done on a sample of blood. All receptors derive from a woman in her twenties or thirties in good health.

This chain links TRBV20-1 with TRBJ2-5, with 7 bases fitting TRBD1. Germline CDR1 DFQATT, CDR2 SNEGSKA (reference sequence). V lost 6 bases, J lost 13 bases, and 8 bases stayed unmatched. This CDR3 has 10 amino acids. In DNA, the CDR3 is TGCAGTGCGGCCCGGGACAGCTCGTACTTC. Its protein is CSAARDSSYF.

The chain has TRBV27 and TRBJ2-7, with 7 bases lining up with TRBD2. V lost 0 bases and J lost 4; bases outside the gene matches: 6. The CDR3 covers 15 residues. CDR1 is MNHEY, CDR2 SMNVEV, per germline (reference sequence). The CDR3 region has the DNA TGTGCCAGCAGTTTATCGGGAGGGCCAATATACGAGCAGTACTTC. Translating it yields CASSLSGGPIYEQYF.

The rearrangement links TRBV27 to TRBJ2-1; D remains unclear. The CDR3 is 15 amino acids. Per the germline V gene, CDR1 is MNHEY and CDR2 is SMNVEV (reference sequence). V was pared by 4 bases and J by 5 bases, with 15 bases between. CDR3 DNA: TGTGCCAGCAGTTCCACCATGGCTTCTCACAATGAGCAGTTCTTC. Protein sequence: CASSSTMASHNEQFF.

J is TRBJ1-4 and V is TRBV7-6; 7 bases match TRBD1. Looked up from germline, CDR1 is SGHVS and CDR2 is FNYEAQ. J gave up 4 bases and V 5 bases, and 16 bases lay outside the gene matches. CDR3 length equals 18 residues. The CDR3 DNA follows: TGTGCCAGCAGCGTCTACCTACGACAGGGACCTGGTAATGAAAAACTGTTTTTT. It translates to CASSVYLRQGPGNEKLFF.

A few counts support this clonotype. This chain's CDR3 is CASSQDVGLVSEQYF. CDR3 nucleotides: TGTGCCAGCAGCCAAGACGTAGGACTAGTAAGCGAGCAGTACTTC. The rearrangement links TRBV3-1 to TRBJ2-7, with 7 bases aligning to TRBD2. This CDR3 is built from 15 residues. Germline V gene sequence: CDR1 LGHDT, CDR2 YNNKEL (reference sequence). V was clipped by 0 bases and J by 6 bases; unmatched bases: 8.

The chain joins TRBV6-1 to TRBJ2-3; 8 bases map to TRBD2. This CDR3 is 14 amino acids long. Germline V gene sequence: CDR1 MNHNS, CDR2 SASEGT. V lost 4 bases to trimming and J lost 3 bases; unmatched junction nucleotides: 3. CDR3 nucleotides: TGTGCCAGCAGTGTACTAGCGGCTACAGATACGCAGTATTTT. Residues: CASSVLAATDTQYF.

J is TRBJ2-2 and V is TRBV27; 9 nucleotides line up with TRBD1. Germline CDR1 and CDR2: MNHEY and SMNVEV (reference sequence). The CDR3 has 16 amino acids. Losses at the gene ends were 5 bases for V and 3 bases for J; bases not matched to a gene: 7. The CDR3 is CASSAAGTGHTGELFF. The CDR3 DNA reads TGTGCCAGCAGTGCCGCCGGGACAGGGCACACCGGGGAGCTGTTTTTT.

The chain couples TRBV7-3 to TRBJ2-2; a weak D match, TRBD1 (5 bases). The length of the CDR3 is 14 residues. Germline CDR1 and CDR2: SGHTA and FQGTGA. Between the trimmed V and J ends, which lost 5 bases and 5 bases, there was a span of 12 bases. The CDR3 reads CASSHGKGTGELFF. CDR3 bases: TGTGCCAGCAGCCATGGGAAGGGGACCGGGGAGCTGTTTTTT.

The chain carries TRBV20-1 and TRBJ2-3; 9 nucleotides match TRBD2. The CDR3 totals 17 residues. Germline CDR1 reads DFQATT; CDR2 reads SNEGSKA (reference sequence). The CDR3 here is CSAVGDGVAGVLDTQYF. The CDR3 coding sequence is TGCAGCGCGGTGGGGGATGGGGTAGCGGGAGTTTTAGATACGCAGTATTTT.

This chain links TRBV4-1 with TRBJ2-1, with 11 nucleotides matching TRBD2. Germline V gene lookup returns CDR1 MGHRA and CDR2 YSYEKL. The J segment lost 1 base and the V segment lost 2 bases, leaving 13 bases of the junction unmatched. This CDR3 spans 20 amino acids. CDR3 protein: CASSQLASGGNHKSYNEQFF. The CDR3 bases are TGCGCCAGCAGCCAACTGGCTAGCGGGGGGAATCATAAATCCTACAATGAGCAGTTCTTC.

This clonotype has a count of ten or more. The V call is TRBV20-1, the J call TRBJ2-3; possibly TRBD1 or TRBD2 for D (5 bases each). V was shortened by 3 bases and J by 4 bases, with 14 bases between the two germline ends. Germline V CDR1 and CDR2: DFQATT, SNEGSKA (reference sequence). The CDR3 consists of 14 residues. The CDR3 reads CSASVGDLPDTQYF. CDR3 nucleotide sequence: TGCAGTGCTAGTGTCGGGGACCTCCCAGATACGCAGTATTTT.

The sample holds a few counts of this clonotype. V and J are TRBV5-1 and TRBJ2-7, with D uncertain. This CDR3 has 13 amino acids. V gave up 10 bases and J gave up 9 bases, with 23 bases separating them. Germline lookup yields CDR1 SGHRS and CDR2 YFSETQ. CDR3 protein: CACGKSYGTGQYF. CDR3 sequence (DNA): TGCGCCTGCGGTAAGTCCTATGGCACCGGGCAGTACTTC.

Many counts were recorded for this clonotype. The gene calls are TRBV12-3 or TRBV12-4 and TRBJ2-1, with D unclear. V gave up 4 bases and J gave up 9 bases, with 19 bases separating them. The CDR3 loop spans 15 amino acids. The CDR3 loop reads CASSSPLRALGEQFF. The CDR3 DNA reads TGTGCCAGCAGTTCCCCTCTTAGGGCGTTAGGTGAGCAGTTCTTC.

This sequence joins TRBV20-1 and TRBJ1-4; maybe TRBD1 (6 bases). This CDR3 is 14 amino acids long. In germline, CDR1 is DFQATT, CDR2 SNEGSKA (reference sequence). Deletions cut 5 bases from V and 5 bases from J, with 15 bases between. CDR3 in amino acids: CSAVSGHQNEKLFF. The CDR3 DNA reads as TGCAGTGCTGTTTCGGGACACCAAAATGAAAAACTGTTTTTT.

This clonotype was counted a few times. The chain combines TRBV4-1 with TRBJ2-6; D is possibly TRBD1 (6 bases). The CDR3 spans 19 residues. Germline CDR1 MGHRA, CDR2 YSYEKL. V was pared by 0 bases and J by 0 bases, with 15 bases between. The CDR3 DNA follows: TGCGCCAGCAGCCAAGAGGTAGCTTTAGGGGGCTCTGGGGCCAACGTCCTGACTTTC. Its translation is CASSQEVALGGSGANVLTF.

This clonotype was picked up a small number of times. The gene calls are TRBV9 and TRBJ1-1; D not resolved. Trimming cost V 2 bases and J 0 bases, with 11 bases left between them. The germline V gene has CDR1 SGDLS and CDR2 YYNGEE. The CDR3 sequence is 15 residues long. The CDR3 reads CASSVSPDLNTEAFF. Here the CDR3 DNA reads TGTGCCAGCAGCGTGTCTCCGGACCTGAACACTGAAGCTTTCTTT.

V gene TRBV30 combines with J gene TRBJ2-4, with 8 bases identical to TRBD1. The end of the DNA is better explained by TRBJ2-7, so the J call may be wrong. Germline CDR1 reads GTSNPN; CDR2 reads SVGIG (reference sequence). The CDR3 is 15 residues long. The CDR3 DNA reads as TGTGCCTGGAGGGGAATGACAGGGGATTGGAACGAGCAGTACTTC. Translating it yields CAWRGMTGDWNEQYF.

This clonotype was detected many times. V and J are TRBV4-1 and TRBJ2-1, with D maybe TRBD1 (5 bases). The CDR3 spans 14 residues. Deletions cut 1 base from V and 4 bases from J, with 8 bases between. Germline V gene lookup returns CDR1 MGHRA and CDR2 YSYEKL. This CDR3 is CASSQGQGYNEQFF. The CDR3 nucleotides read TGCGCCAGCAGCCAAGGTCAGGGATACAATGAGCAGTTCTTC.

The chain uses TRBV9 and TRBJ2-1; 7 bases are shared with TRBD2. Germline V lookup: CDR1 SGDLS, CDR2 YYNGEE. V was pared by 9 bases and J by 9 bases, with 15 bases of the junction left unmatched. The CDR3 runs 14 residues. The CDR3 loop reads CAIIAGPRRSEQFF. The CDR3 DNA reads as TGTGCCATCATAGCGGGCCCGCGGAGGAGTGAGCAGTTCTTC. The variable domain in full, completed from reference TRBV9 and TRBJ2-1, reads DSGVTQTPKHLITATGQRVTLRCSPRSGDLSVYWYQQSLDQGLQFLIQYYNGEERAKGNILERFSAQQFPDLHSELNLSSLELGDSALYFCAIIAGPRRSEQFFGPGTRLTVL.

This chain joins TRBV27 and TRBJ1-1, with 11 positions matching TRBD1. CDR1 is MNHEY and CDR2 is SMNVEV in the germline V gene (reference sequence). Unmatched junction bases numbered 3, after V lost 4 bases and J lost 8 bases. CDR3 length: 13 residues. CDR3 coding DNA: TGTGCCAGCAGTTCGGACAGGGGGCAAGAAGCTTTCTTT. Translated, it gives CASSSDRGQEAFF.

The table lists this clonotype with a few counts. This CDR3 is CASSPGLAGGRTGELFF. In nucleotides, the CDR3 is TGCGCCAGCAGCCCGGGACTAGCGGGAGGGCGCACCGGGGAGCTGTTTTTT. The chain uses TRBV4-1 and TRBJ2-2; 16 bases are shared with TRBD2. From germline, CDR1 is MGHRA and CDR2 YSYEKL. The length of the CDR3 is 17 residues. J lost 4 bases, V lost 4 bases, and 3 bases had no gene match.

In this sample, this clonotype turned up once. The chain uses TRBV13 and TRBJ2-7; 7 nucleotides match TRBD1. CDR3 length equals 16 residues. Germline-derived CDR1 and CDR2 are PRHDT and FYEKMQ (reference sequence). Trimming at V came to 2 bases and at J to 0 bases, leaving 7 bases not matched to a gene. The CDR3 coding sequence is TGTGCCAGCAGCTTATACCGGGACAGTTTCTCCTACGAGCAGTACTTC. Translated: CASSLYRDSFSYEQYF. Together with reference TRBV13 and TRBJ2-7, the CDR3 gives the full variable domain: AAGVIQSPRHLIKEKRETATLKCYPIPRHDTVYWYQQGPGQDPQFLISFYEKMQSDKGSIPDRFSAQQFSDYHSELNMSSLELGDSALYFCASSLYRDSFSYEQYFGPGTRLTVT.

In its sample, this clonotype was seen once. The CDR3 region is CASSVAAATTDTQYF. DNA for the CDR3: TGTGCCAGCAGCGTAGCCGCTGCAACTACAGATACGCAGTATTTT. The chain has TRBV9 and TRBJ2-3, with D hard to call. Trimming cost V 0 bases and J 3 bases, with 11 bases left between them. Germline lookup yields CDR1 SGDLS and CDR2 YYNGEE. The CDR3 has 15 residues.

This clonotype was seen a handful of times. V is TRBV5-6 and J is TRBJ2-1, with D hard to call. Germline V gene lookup returns CDR1 SGHDT and CDR2 YYEEEE. The CDR3 contains 16 residues. Deletions cut 4 bases from V and 0 bases from J, with 14 bases between. Here the CDR3 reads CASSPGKDRSYNEQFF. In DNA form, the CDR3 reads TGTGCCAGCAGCCCGGGTAAGGACCGCTCCTACAATGAGCAGTTCTTC.

This clonotype came up a few times. This rearrangement joins TRBV4-1 to TRBJ1-4; no clear D gene. CDR1 and CDR2 from the germline V gene are MGHRA and YSYEKL. The CDR3 is 14 residues long. Trimming took off 5 bases at V and 5 bases at J, with 12 bases between the two ends. Written as DNA, the CDR3 is TGCGCCAGCAGCTCCCCGGCAGCAAATGAAAAACTGTTTTTT. Residues: CASSSPAANEKLFF.

The V call is TRBV29-1, the J call TRBJ2-1; unclear D gene. CDR3 size: 12 residues. Trimming removed 4 bases at V and 13 bases at J, with 17 bases between. Germline-derived CDR1 and CDR2 are SQVTM and ANQGSEA. The CDR3, as DNA: TGCAGCGTTGGTAATCGGAACGCTTCACAGTTCTTC. Its protein is CSVGNRNASQFF.

V and J are TRBV12-5 and TRBJ1-2; 7 bases align to TRBD1. Per the germline V gene, CDR1 is LGHNT and CDR2 is FRNRAP. CDR3 length equals 15 residues. The junction had 7 bases not matched to a gene; V was cut back by 4 bases and J by 2 bases. DNA of the CDR3: TGTGCTAGTGGTTCAAAATCAGGGGGGAACTATGGCTACACCTTC. Protein sequence: CASGSKSGGNYGYTF. Full variable domain (missing parts from reference TRBV12-5 and TRBJ1-2): DARVTQTPRHKVTEMGQEVTMRCQPILGHNTVFWYRQTMMQGLELLAYFRNRAPLDDSGMPKDRFSAEMPDATLATLKIQPSEPRDSAVYFCASGSKSGGNYGYTFGSGTRLTVV.